The rows below give T cell receptor beta chains drawn from one sample of a study of somatic mutations in cytotoxic T cells in rheumatoid arthritis. The table came from immunoSEQ multiplex PCR; TCRdb's copy has only in-frame clones and leaves some out. The profile shows 6,000 to 7,500 clones, around 74% of them singletons. Sequencing input: CD8+ T cells sorted from blood. The origin of the receptors is a woman aged 45-60 years in good health. Both conserved end residues are part of each CDR3. The D gene is left open where the match is weak. Clone size is stated in some rows and not others, as once, few, many or a class when expanded.

.	.	TRBV27	TRBJ1-2	TGTGCCAGCAGCTTGACAGGCCAAACCCAAGGCTACACCTTC	CASSLTGQTQGYTF
.	.	TRBV9	TRBJ2-5	TGTGCCAGCAGCGTAGGAAGGGAGGGGGGCCTGTGGGAGACCCAGTACTTC	CASSVGREGGLWETQYF
TRBD2	.	TRBV6-4	TRBJ2-3	TGTGCCAGCAGTGGTGCGGGGGGCACAGATACGCAGTATTTT	CASSGAGGTDTQYF
TRBD2	.	TRBV4-2	TRBJ2-7	TGTGCCAGCAGCCGCCACACTCTAGCGGGGGGGCGTAACGAGCAGTACTTC	CASSRHTLAGGRNEQYF
TRBD1	.	TRBV19	TRBJ2-1	TGTGCCAGTAGAGCGTCCTCCGACAGGGCATTATGGGATGAGCAGTTCTTC	CASRASSDRALWDEQFF
TRBD2	.	TRBV7-2	TRBJ2-1	TGTGCCAGCAGCTTGGCGGGGGGGATAAATGAGCAGTTCTTC	CASSLAGGINEQFF
.	.	TRBV6-5	TRBJ1-1	TGTGCCAGCAGCGCCGGGAACACTGAAGCTTTCTTT	CASSAGNTEAFF
TRBD1	.	TRBV5-6	TRBJ1-1	TGTGCCAGCAGCAGTATACAGGGGGACCCTTTTGAAGCTTTCTTT	CASSSIQGDPFEAFF
TRBD2	.	TRBV7-8	TRBJ2-5	TGTGCCAGCAGCTTAGAAGGAGCGGGGGGCGAAAAACAAGAGACCCAGTACTTC	CASSLEGAGGEKQETQYF
.	once	TRBV5-6	TRBJ1-1	TGTGCCAGCAGCTTTGCCGGACTCGAGGAAGCTTTCTTT	CASSFAGLEEAFF
.	.	TRBV25-1	TRBJ2-7	TGTGCCAGCAGTGAACAGGGGGAGCAGTACTTC	CASSEQGEQYF
TRBD1	.	TRBV6-5	TRBJ2-1	TGTGCCAGCAGTTACTCGCAGGGGGCCGGTGAGCAGTTCTTC	CASSYSQGAGEQFF
TRBD2	.	TRBV9	TRBJ2-1	TGTGCCAGCAGCGTAGCGGGGGGGTCCTACAATGAGCAGTTCTTC	CASSVAGGSYNEQFF
TRBD2	once	TRBV4-1	TRBJ2-1	TGCGCCAGCAGCCGCAATAGCGGGGACTACAATGAGCAGTTCTTC	CASSRNSGDYNEQFF
TRBD2	.	TRBV5-6	TRBJ2-3	TGTGCCAGCACGCTAGCGGGGGCGTTGACAGATACGCAGTATTTT	CASTLAGALTDTQYF
.	.	TRBV7-9	TRBJ1-4	TGTGCCAGCAGCGCAACTCGGGGGTTTGCAACTAATGAAAAACTGTTTTTT	CASSATRGFATNEKLFF
TRBD2	.	TRBV11-1	TRBJ2-1	TGTGCCAGCAGCTTACCGGGACTAGCGGGAGGCGCGGAGCAGTTCTTC	CASSLPGLAGGAEQFF
.	.	TRBV5-6	TRBJ1-1	TGTGCCAGCAGCTTGTGGGGCTGGACTGAAGCTTTCTTT	CASSLWGWTEAFF
TRBD2	.	TRBV7-9	TRBJ2-3	TGTGCCAGCAGCCCTCCTTTGGGACTAGCGGGGGAGGACACAGATACGCAGTATTTT	CASSPPLGLAGEDTDTQYF
TRBD1	few	TRBV5-5	TRBJ2-2	TGTGCCAGCAGCTTGACAGGGGCTTGGGAGCTGTTTTTT	CASSLTGAWELFF
.	.	TRBV2	TRBJ2-7	TGTGCCAGCAGTGGCCCCCTCCCCGGCTACGAGCAGTACTTC	CASSGPLPGYEQYF
.	.	TRBV2	TRBJ1-5	TGTGCCAGCAGGGAGGATGGAAATCAGCCCCAGCATTTT	CASREDGNQPQHF
.	.	TRBV4-1	TRBJ1-1	TGCGCCAGCAGCCAAGAGAATCCAGGGCCTGAAGCTTTCTTT	CASSQENPGPEAFF
.	.	TRBV4-3	TRBJ1-2	TGCGCCAGCAGCCAAGAGGGGGGGTCAGGTCCCGCCACCTTC	CASSQEGGSGPATF
.	.	TRBV19	TRBJ1-2	TGTGCCAGTAAGGAGTTCAACTATGGCTACACCTTC	CASKEFNYGYTF
TRBD1	.	TRBV7-8	TRBJ2-7	TGTGCCAGCAGCCGGGACAGGGTGTCCTACGAGCAGTACTTC	CASSRDRVSYEQYF
.	.	TRBV6-6	TRBJ2-2	TGTGCCAGCAGTTACTCACAGGGATCCGGGGAGCTGTTTTTT	CASSYSQGSGELFF
TRBD1	.	TRBV25-1	TRBJ2-5	TGTGCCAGCAGGCAACAGGGGGCAGAGACCCAGTACTTC	CASRQQGAETQYF
.	.	TRBV6-1	TRBJ1-5	TGTGCCAGCAGTGCACAGGGTTTCGGCAATCAGCCCCAGCATTTT	CASSAQGFGNQPQHF
.	.	TRBV5-1	TRBJ1-1	TGCGCCAGCAGCTTGGGAGTTGTGATCACTGAAGCTTTCTTT	CASSLGVVITEAFF
TRBD1	.	TRBV7-6	TRBJ1-2	TGTGCCAGCAGCTTAGGGACAGGCTGGGGTAACTATGGCTACACCTTC	CASSLGTGWGNYGYTF
TRBD1	.	TRBV19	TRBJ2-3	TGTGCCAGTAGTAGCAGGGGACAGGGGGCCGCAGATACGCAGTATTTT	CASSSRGQGAADTQYF
.	.	TRBV27	TRBJ2-3	TGTGCCAGCAGTTTGGAGGGGGGGTTGACAGATACGCAGTATTTT	CASSLEGGLTDTQYF
.	.	TRBV15	TRBJ1-1	TGTGCCACCAGCAGAGGCCCCCAGGCTGGCACTGAAGCTTTCTTT	CATSRGPQAGTEAFF
.	once	TRBV19	TRBJ1-1	TGTGCCAGTCTTCGGGGTGGGGCTGAAGCTTTCTTT	CASLRGGAEAFF
TRBD1	.	TRBV5-4	TRBJ1-1	TGTGCCAGCAGACAGGGGGCCCTTGCTTTCTTT	CASRQGALAFF
.	once	TRBV7-9	TRBJ1-1	TGTGCCAGCAGCTTGAGCACTGAAGCTTTCTTT	CASSLSTEAFF
.	.	TRBV7-9	TRBJ2-5	TGTGCCAGCAGCTCTGTGTGGGGCAAAGAGACCCAGTACTTC	CASSSVWGKETQYF
TRBD1	few	TRBV11-2	TRBJ2-7	TGTGCCAGCAGCGCCGGGACAGGGGTTCGAGAGCAGTACTTC	CASSAGTGVREQYF
TRBD1	few	TRBV5-4	TRBJ1-1	TGTGCCAGCAGCAACCTTCAGACAGGGCGGTTGAGGGAGGCTTTCTTT	CASSNLQTGRLREAFF
.	.	TRBV27	TRBJ2-5	TGTGCCAGTTGGGACACACAAGAGACCCAGTACTTC	CASWDTQETQYF
.	once	TRBV7-2	TRBJ2-4	TGTGCCAGCAGCCTGACGCAAGGTAGAGGAAACATTCAGTACTTC	CASSLTQGRGNIQYF
TRBD2	.	TRBV5-4	TRBJ2-1	TGTGCCAGCAGCTCCCATAGCGGGGGGGCCACGAATGAGCAGTTCTTC	CASSSHSGGATNEQFF
.	.	TRBV6-5	TRBJ1-2	TGTGCCAGCAGTTACTCCGGCGGCCCCTCGGGCTACACCTTC	CASSYSGGPSGYTF
TRBD2	.	TRBV4-1	TRBJ2-7	TGCGCCAGCAGCCCTTTAAGCGGGGGGACCTACGAGCAGTACTTC	CASSPLSGGTYEQYF
.	large	TRBV19	TRBJ1-3	TGTGCCAGTAGTATTAACTCTGGAAACACCATATATTTT	CASSINSGNTIYF
.	.	TRBV4-1	TRBJ1-1	TGCGCCAGCAGCCAAGCAAGCGGGGGTTTGAACACTGAAGCTTTCTTT	CASSQASGGLNTEAFF
.	few	TRBV9	TRBJ2-7	TGTGCCAGCAGCGTAGCCGAGGACGAGCAGTACTTC	CASSVAEDEQYF
TRBD2	.	TRBV6-4	TRBJ2-1	TGTGCCAGCAGTGACTCAGCGGGGGGGCGGGGAGGAGAGCAGTTCTTC	CASSDSAGGRGGEQFF
TRBD2	.	TRBV6-1	TRBJ2-7	TGTGCCAGCAGTGAGCGTAGCGGGAGTCCGGACGAGCAGTACTTC	CASSERSGSPDEQYF
.	.	TRBV7-9	TRBJ1-1	TGTGCCAGCAGCATACAGGGCACTGAAGCTTTCTTT	CASSIQGTEAFF
.	.	TRBV7-9	TRBJ1-2	TGTGCCACCCGGCAGGGGATCCCTGGGGTTGCTAACTATGGCTACGCCTTC	CATRQGIPGVANYGYAF
TRBD2	.	TRBV7-9	TRBJ2-1	TGTGCCAGCAGCTTGGGACTAGCGGAGTACAATGAGCAGTTCTTC	CASSLGLAEYNEQFF
.	.	TRBV6-1	TRBJ1-1	TGTGCCAGCAGTGAAGAGGGGGGGCCGAACACTGAAGCTTTCTTT	CASSEEGGPNTEAFF
TRBD2	.	TRBV27	TRBJ2-5	TGTGCCAGCAGTTCTTGGACTAGCGGGGATCAAGAGACCCAGTACTTC	CASSSWTSGDQETQYF